This T cell receptor beta chain originates from a study of radiotherapy plus CTLA-4 blockade in lung cancer. Study summary: Among enrolled patients, 15% to 20% responded and 31% achieved disease control. Study observations and caveats: Per reports, early blood T cell clone dynamics, plus interferon-beta, forecast response most strongly. Researchers report tumor-derived TCR clones expanding in blood after radiotherapy plus ipilimumab.

Each patient with chemo-refractory metastatic non-small-cell lung cancer was treated with focal radiation plus CTLA-4 blockade using ipilimumab. Sequencing used immunoSEQ multiplex PCR; TCRdb keeps in-frame clones, though not all of them. The table has 43,000 or so clones, 50% to 70% seen once; the top ten hold around 18%. As regards this clone: Its antigen is undetermined.

The V gene's germline CDR1 is MNHNY and CDR2 SVGAGI (reference sequence). This CDR3 has 14 amino acids. The J segment lost 3 bases and the V segment lost 1 base, leaving 2 bases of the junction unmatched. The rearrangement links TRBV6-6 to TRBJ1-2; 7 bases are shared with TRBD1. The TCR was taken from a human donor with non-small cell lung cancer who had a partial response to radiotherapy plus ipilimumab. The sequenced sample was peripheral blood, obtained from a patient treated with radiotherapy plus ipilimumab. The CDR3 sequence is CASSYYGTDYGYTF. CDR3 DNA sequence: TGTGCCAGCAGTTACTACGGGACAGACTATGGCTACACCTTC.